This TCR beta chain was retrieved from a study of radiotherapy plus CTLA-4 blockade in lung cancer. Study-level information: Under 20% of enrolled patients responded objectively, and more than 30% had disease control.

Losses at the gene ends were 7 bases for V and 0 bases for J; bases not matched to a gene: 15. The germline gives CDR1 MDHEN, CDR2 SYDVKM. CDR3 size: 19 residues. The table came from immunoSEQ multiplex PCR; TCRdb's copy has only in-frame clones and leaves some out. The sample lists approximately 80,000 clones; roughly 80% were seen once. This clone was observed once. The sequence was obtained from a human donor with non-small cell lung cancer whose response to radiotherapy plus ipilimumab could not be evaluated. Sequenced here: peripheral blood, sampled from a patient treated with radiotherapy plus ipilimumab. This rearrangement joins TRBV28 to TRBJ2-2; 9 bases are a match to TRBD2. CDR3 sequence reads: CASTHLGILAGPNTGELFF. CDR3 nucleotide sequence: TGTGCCAGCACCCATCTAGGAATACTAGCGGGCCCGAACACCGGGGAGCTGTTTTTT.